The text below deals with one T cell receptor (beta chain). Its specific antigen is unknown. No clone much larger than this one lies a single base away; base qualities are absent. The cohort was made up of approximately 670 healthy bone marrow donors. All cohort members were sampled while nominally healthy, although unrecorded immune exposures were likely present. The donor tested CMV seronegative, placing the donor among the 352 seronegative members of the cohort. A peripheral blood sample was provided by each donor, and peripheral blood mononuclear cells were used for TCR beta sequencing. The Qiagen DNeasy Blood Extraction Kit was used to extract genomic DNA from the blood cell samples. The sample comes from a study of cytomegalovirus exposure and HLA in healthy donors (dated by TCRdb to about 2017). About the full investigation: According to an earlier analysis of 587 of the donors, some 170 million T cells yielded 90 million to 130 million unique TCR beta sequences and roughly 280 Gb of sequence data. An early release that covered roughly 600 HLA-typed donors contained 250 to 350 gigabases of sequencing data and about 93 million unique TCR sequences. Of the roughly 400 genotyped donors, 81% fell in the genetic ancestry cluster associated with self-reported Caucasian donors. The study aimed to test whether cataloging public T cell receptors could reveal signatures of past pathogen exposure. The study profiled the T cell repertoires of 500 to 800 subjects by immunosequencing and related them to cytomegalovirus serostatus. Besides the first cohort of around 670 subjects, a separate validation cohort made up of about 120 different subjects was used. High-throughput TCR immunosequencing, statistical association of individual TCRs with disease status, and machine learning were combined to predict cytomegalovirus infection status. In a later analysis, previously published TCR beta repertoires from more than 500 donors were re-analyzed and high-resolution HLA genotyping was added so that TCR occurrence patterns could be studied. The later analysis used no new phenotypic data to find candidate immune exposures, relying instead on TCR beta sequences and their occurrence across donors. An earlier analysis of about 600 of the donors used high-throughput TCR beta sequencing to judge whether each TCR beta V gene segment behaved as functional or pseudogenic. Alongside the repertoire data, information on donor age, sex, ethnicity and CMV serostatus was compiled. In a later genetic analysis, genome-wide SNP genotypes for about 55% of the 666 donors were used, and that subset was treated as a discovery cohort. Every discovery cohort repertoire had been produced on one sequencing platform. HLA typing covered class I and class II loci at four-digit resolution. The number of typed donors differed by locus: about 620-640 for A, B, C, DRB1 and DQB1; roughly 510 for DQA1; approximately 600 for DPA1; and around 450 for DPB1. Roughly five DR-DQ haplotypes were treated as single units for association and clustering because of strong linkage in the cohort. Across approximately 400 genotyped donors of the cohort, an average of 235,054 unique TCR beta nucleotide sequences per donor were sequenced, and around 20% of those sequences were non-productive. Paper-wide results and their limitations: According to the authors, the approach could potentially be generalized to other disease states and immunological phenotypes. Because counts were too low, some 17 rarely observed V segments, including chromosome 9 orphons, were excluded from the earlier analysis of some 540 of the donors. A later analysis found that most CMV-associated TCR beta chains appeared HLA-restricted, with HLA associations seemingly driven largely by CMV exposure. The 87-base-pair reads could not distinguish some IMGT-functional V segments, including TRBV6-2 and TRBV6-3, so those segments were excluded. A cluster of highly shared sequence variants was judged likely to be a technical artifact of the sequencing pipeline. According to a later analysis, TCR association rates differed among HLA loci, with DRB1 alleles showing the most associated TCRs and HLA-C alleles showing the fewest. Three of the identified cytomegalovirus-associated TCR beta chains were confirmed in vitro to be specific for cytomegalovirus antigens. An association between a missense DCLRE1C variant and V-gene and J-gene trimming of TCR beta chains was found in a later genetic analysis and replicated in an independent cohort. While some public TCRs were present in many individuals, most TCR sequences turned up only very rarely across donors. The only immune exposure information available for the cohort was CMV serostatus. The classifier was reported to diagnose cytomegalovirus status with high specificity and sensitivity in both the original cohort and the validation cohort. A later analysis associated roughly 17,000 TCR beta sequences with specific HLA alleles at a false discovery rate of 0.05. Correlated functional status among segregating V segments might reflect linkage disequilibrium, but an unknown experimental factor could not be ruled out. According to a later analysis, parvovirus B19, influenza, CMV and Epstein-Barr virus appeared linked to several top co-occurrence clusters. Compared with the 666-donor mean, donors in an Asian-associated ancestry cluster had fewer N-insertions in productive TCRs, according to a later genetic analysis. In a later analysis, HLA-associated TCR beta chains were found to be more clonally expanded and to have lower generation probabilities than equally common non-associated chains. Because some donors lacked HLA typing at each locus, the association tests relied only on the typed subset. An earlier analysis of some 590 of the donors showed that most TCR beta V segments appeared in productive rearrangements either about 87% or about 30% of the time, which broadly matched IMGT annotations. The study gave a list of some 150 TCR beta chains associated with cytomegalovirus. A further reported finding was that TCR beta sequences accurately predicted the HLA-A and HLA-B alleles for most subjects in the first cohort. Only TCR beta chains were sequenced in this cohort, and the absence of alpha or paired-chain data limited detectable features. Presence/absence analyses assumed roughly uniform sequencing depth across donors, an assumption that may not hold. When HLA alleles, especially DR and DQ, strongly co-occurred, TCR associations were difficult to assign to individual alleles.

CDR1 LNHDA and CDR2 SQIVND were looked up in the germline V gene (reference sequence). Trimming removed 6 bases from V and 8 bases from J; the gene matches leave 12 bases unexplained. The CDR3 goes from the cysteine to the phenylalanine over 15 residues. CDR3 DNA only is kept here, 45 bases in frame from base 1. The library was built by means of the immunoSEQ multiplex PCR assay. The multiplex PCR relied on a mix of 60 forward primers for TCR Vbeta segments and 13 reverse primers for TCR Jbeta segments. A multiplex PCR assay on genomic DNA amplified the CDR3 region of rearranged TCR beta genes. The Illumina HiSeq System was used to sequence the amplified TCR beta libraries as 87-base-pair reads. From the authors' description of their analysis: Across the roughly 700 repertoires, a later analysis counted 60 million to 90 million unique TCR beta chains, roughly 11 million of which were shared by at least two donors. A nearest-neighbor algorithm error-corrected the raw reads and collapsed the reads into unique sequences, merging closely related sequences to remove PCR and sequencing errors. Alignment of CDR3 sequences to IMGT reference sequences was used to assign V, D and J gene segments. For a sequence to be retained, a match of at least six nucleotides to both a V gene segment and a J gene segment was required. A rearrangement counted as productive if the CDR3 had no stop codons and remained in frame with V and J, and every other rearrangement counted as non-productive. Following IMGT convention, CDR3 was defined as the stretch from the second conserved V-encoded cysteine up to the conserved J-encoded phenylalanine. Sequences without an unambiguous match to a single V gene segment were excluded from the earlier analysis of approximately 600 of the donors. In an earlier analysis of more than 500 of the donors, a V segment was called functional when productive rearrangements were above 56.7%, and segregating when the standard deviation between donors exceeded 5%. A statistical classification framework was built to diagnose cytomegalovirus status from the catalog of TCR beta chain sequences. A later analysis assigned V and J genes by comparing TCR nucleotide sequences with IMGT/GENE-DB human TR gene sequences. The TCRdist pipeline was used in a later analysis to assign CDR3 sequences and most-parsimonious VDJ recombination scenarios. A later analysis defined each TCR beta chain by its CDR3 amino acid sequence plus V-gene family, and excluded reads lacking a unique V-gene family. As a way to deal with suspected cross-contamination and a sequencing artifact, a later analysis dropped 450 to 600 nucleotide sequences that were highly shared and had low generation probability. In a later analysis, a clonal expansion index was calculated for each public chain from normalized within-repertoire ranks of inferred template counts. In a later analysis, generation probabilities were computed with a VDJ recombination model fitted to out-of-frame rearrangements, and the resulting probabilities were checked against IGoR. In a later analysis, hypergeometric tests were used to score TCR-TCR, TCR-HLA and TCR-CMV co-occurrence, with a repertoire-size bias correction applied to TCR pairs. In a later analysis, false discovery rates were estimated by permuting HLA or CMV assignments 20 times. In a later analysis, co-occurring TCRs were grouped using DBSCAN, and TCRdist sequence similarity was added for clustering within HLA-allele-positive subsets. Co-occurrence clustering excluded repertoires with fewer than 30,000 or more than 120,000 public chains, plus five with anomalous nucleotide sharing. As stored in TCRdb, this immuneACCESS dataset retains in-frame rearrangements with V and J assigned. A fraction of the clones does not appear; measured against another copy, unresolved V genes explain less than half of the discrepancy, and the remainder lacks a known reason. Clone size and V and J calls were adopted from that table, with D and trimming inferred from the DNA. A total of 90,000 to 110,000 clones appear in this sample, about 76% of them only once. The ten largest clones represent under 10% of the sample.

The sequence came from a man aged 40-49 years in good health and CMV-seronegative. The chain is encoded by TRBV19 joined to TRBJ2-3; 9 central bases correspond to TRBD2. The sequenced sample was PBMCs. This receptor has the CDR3 CASRDKAGGDGTQYF. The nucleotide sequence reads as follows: TGTGCCAGTAGGGACAAAGCGGGGGGAGATGGTACGCAGTATTTT.